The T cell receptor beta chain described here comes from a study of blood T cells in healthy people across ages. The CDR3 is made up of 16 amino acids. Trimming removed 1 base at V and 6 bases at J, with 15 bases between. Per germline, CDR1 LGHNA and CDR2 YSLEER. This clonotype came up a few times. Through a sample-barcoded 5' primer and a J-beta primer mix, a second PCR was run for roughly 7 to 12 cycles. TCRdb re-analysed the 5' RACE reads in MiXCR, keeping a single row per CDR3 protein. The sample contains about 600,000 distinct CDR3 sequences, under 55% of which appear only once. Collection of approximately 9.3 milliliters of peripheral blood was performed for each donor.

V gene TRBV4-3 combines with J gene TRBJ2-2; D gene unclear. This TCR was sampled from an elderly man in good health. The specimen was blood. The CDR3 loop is CASSQVLDPTAGELFF. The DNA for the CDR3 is TGCGCCAGCAGCCAAGTGTTGGACCCAACGGCCGGGGAGCTGTTTTTT.